This T cell receptor (beta chain) was obtained from a study of blood T cell repertoires in COVID-19. This study enrolled people aged roughly 18 to 90 from about two dozen US geographic areas. Exposed participants came across a COVID-19 case within 2 weeks before study entry. TCRdb keeps only in-frame clones here, not all; method: immunoSEQ multiplex PCR. The table includes fewer than 350,000 clones, around 85% detected once. This clone appeared a single time. CDR1 and CDR2 from the germline V gene are SGDLS and YYNGEE. V was cut by 4 bases and J by 5 bases, with 27 bases left in between. The CDR3 totals 18 residues.

The clonotype was recovered from a young woman who had been exposed to COVID-19. The sample taken for sequencing was PBMCs or T cells enriched from blood (not recorded which). The chain uses TRBV9 and TRBJ1-1; weak D call: TRBD1 (6 bases). The CDR3 DNA sequence: TGTGCCAGCAGCTCCGTATTTGGTTCGGTCGGGGGGCGGACTGAAGCTTTCTTT. It yields the protein CASSSVFGSVGGRTEAFF.